The 26 T cell receptor beta chains below were found in one sample sequenced in a study of blood T cell repertoires in COVID-19 (dated by TCRdb to the early 2020s). The library was built by means of the immunoSEQ multiplex PCR assay. Sourced from immuneACCESS, this table was stored by TCRdb with only in-frame sequences that have V and J called. A share of the clones is absent; for the studies checked, an unresolved V gene accounts for under half, and the remainder has no known explanation. The sample profile shows about 170,000 clones; just under 85% of them were found once. The ten largest clonotypes hold under 3.5% of the sample. Sequenced: peripheral blood. These receptors all come from a woman over 75 with COVID-19, enrolled during active disease.

This clone was counted at least ten times. The chain uses TRBV5-4 and TRBJ2-3, with 7 bases aligning to TRBD1. The CDR3 consists of 16 residues. V shed 0 bases and J 0 bases; nucleotides not matched to a gene: 4. The germline V gene encodes CDR1 SGHNT and CDR2 YYREEE (reference sequence). The CDR3 region has the DNA TGTGCCAGCAGCTTGGCCCAACAGGGGAGCACAGATACGCAGTATTTT. Translated, it gives CASSLAQQGSTDTQYF.

This clone was picked up a small number of times. The V gene is TRBV15, the J gene TRBJ2-1, with no clear D. V shed 5 bases and J shed 2 bases, with 13 bases lying between them. The CDR3 runs 15 residues. CDR1 and CDR2 (germline): LNHNV, YYDKDF (reference sequence). The CDR3 spells CATSSGAGTYNEQFF. CDR3 in DNA: TGTGCCACCAGCTCCGGAGCCGGCACCTACAATGAGCAGTTCTTC.

The chain employs TRBV28 and TRBJ2-7; 7 nucleotides line up with TRBD2. Germline V gene lookup returns CDR1 MDHEN and CDR2 SYDVKM. The J segment lost 2 bases and the V segment lost 6 bases, leaving 16 bases of the junction unmatched. The CDR3 consists of 17 residues. Here the CDR3 reads CASSPFAGTGGPYEQYF. Written as DNA, the CDR3 is TGTGCCAGCAGCCCTTTCGCTGGAACGGGGGGACCCTACGAGCAGTACTTC.

This clone was seen once. The J gene is TRBJ2-4, the V gene TRBV4-1; 7 bases map to TRBD1. V lost 4 bases and J lost 8; bases outside the gene matches: 11. Germline CDR1 reads MGHRA; CDR2 reads YSYEKL. The CDR3 extends over 15 amino acids. CDR3 amino acids: CASSRQGTEEHIQYF. CDR3 nucleotides: TGCGCCAGCAGCCGCCAGGGGACAGAGGAACACATTCAGTACTTC.

This clone was found a few times. V gene TRBV5-1 combines with J gene TRBJ2-1, with 10 bases that match TRBD1. Germline CDR1 reads SGHRS; CDR2 reads YFSETQ. Trimming removed 4 bases from V and 10 bases from J; junction bases left unmatched: 5. The CDR3 is 13 amino acids. CDR3 DNA sequence: TGCGCCAGCAGCAAAGGACAGGGGGGAGAGCAGTTCTTC. Its translation: CASSKGQGGEQFF.

This chain uses TRBV9 with TRBJ2-2, with D perhaps matching TRBD1 (6 bases). This CDR3 contains 12 residues. CDR1 and CDR2 (germline): SGDLS, YYNGEE. Deletions cut 5 bases from V and 4 bases from J, with 6 bases between. CDR3 protein: CASRQGTGELFF. In DNA form, the CDR3 reads TGTGCCAGCAGACAGGGCACCGGGGAGCTGTTTTTT. The whole variable domain, remainder taken from reference TRBV9 and TRBJ2-2, is DSGVTQTPKHLITATGQRVTLRCSPRSGDLSVYWYQQSLDQGLQFLIQYYNGEERAKGNILERFSAQQFPDLHSELNLSSLELGDSALYFCASRQGTGELFFGEGSRLTVL.

The genes are TRBV5-1 and TRBJ2-7; D perhaps matches TRBD1 (6 bases). Germline CDR1 SGHRS, CDR2 YFSETQ. This CDR3 has 15 residues. Trimming removed 0 bases at V and 2 bases at J, with 12 bases between. In DNA, the CDR3 is TGCGCCAGCAGCTTGGGGGGGCAGGTCCCCTACGAGCAGTACTTC. This sequence encodes CASSLGGQVPYEQYF. The complete variable domain, with remaining parts taken from reference TRBV5-1 and TRBJ2-7, reads KAGVTQTPRYLIKTRGQQVTLSCSPISGHRSVSWYQQTPGQGLQFLFEYFSETQRNKGNFPGRFSGRQFSNSRSEMNVSTLELGDSALYLCASSLGGQVPYEQYFGPGTRLTVT.

This chain joins TRBV2 and TRBJ2-7; 9 nucleotides match TRBD2. Germline CDR1 reads SNHLY; CDR2 reads FYNNEI. V was pared by 5 bases and J by 6 bases, with 8 bases of the junction left unmatched. CDR3 size: 14 residues. The CDR3 sequence: CASSFTAGGSEQYF. The CDR3 DNA reads TGTGCCAGCAGTTTTACAGCGGGGGGTAGCGAGCAGTACTTC.

There are a few counts of this clone. The V and J genes are TRBV28 and TRBJ2-1; 12 nucleotides agree with TRBD2. Germline V gene sequence: CDR1 MDHEN, CDR2 SYDVKM. This CDR3 region has 17 residues. With 6 bases clipped from V and 0 bases from J, the junction kept 6 bases outside the gene matches. The CDR3: CASRTTSGSISYNEQFF. The CDR3 DNA reads TGTGCCAGCAGAACGACTAGCGGGAGTATCTCCTACAATGAGCAGTTCTTC.

The V gene is TRBV4-2, the J gene TRBJ2-1, with a tentative D call TRBD1 (6 bases). The CDR3 is 16 residues long. Germline V gives CDR1 LGHNA, CDR2 YNFKEQ. Deletions cut 4 bases from V and 8 bases from J, with 21 bases between. CDR3 sequence: CASSREGGRLKDEQFF. CDR3 DNA: TGTGCCAGCAGCCGCGAAGGGGGACGCCTAAAAGATGAGCAGTTCTTC.

This rearrangement joins TRBV28 to TRBJ2-1, with 10 bases fitting TRBD2. The CDR3 length is 17 residues. Germline-derived CDR1 and CDR2 are MDHEN and SYDVKM. V lost 2 bases to trimming and J lost 8 bases; unmatched junction nucleotides: 12. The CDR3 loop reads CASSLRPPLAGFDEQFF. The CDR3 DNA reads TGTGCCAGCAGTTTAAGGCCCCCACTAGCGGGATTCGATGAGCAGTTCTTC.

Here the CDR3 reads CASSQQGPLSEQYF. The CDR3 coding sequence is TGTGCCAGCAGTCAACAGGGACCCCTTTCCGAGCAGTACTTC. The gene calls are TRBV2 and TRBJ2-7, with D possibly matching TRBD1 (6 bases). V lost 5 bases, J lost 6 bases, and 17 bases lay in between. Germline lookup yields CDR1 SNHLY and CDR2 FYNNEI. This CDR3 is built from 14 residues. The variable domain in full, completed from reference TRBV2 and TRBJ2-7, reads EPEVTQTPSHQVTQMGQEVILRCVPISNHLYFYWYRQILGQKVEFLVSFYNNEISEKSEIFDDQFSVERPDGSNFTLKIRSTKLEDSAMYFCASSQQGPLSEQYFGPGTRLTVT.

CDR3 sequence: CSVTGTSLSYNEQFF. For the CDR3, the DNA is TGCAGCGTCACCGGGACTAGCCTCTCCTACAATGAGCAGTTCTTC. The chain has TRBV29-1 and TRBJ2-1, with 9 bases identical to TRBD2. The length of the CDR3 is 15 residues. CDR1 is SQVTM, CDR2 ANQGSEA, per germline. After removal of 6 bases from V and 0 bases from J, the junction contained 6 bases not matched to a gene.

The rearrangement links TRBV2 to TRBJ2-1; the match to TRBD2 covers 7 bases. Germline CDR1 reads SNHLY; CDR2 reads FYNNEI. This CDR3 is 13 amino acids long. With 7 bases clipped from V and 6 bases from J, the junction kept 6 bases outside the gene matches. The CDR3 DNA sequence: TGTGCCAGCACGCGGGAGTCCCGCAATGAGCAGTTCTTC. Its protein is CASTRESRNEQFF.

The rearrangement joins TRBV4-2 to TRBJ1-2; D gene ambiguous. V was trimmed by 2 bases and J by 2 bases, leaving 12 bases between them. The CDR3 is 15 residues long. Germline CDR1 LGHNA, CDR2 YNFKEQ. CDR3: CASSQSRVENYGYTF. As DNA, the CDR3 is TGTGCCAGCAGCCAATCCCGGGTGGAGAACTATGGCTACACCTTC.

This clone was detected a few times. The V and J genes are TRBV5-4 and TRBJ2-7, with D hard to call. This CDR3 comprises 13 residues. Germline-derived CDR1 and CDR2 are SGHNT and YYREEE (reference sequence). Trimming took 1 base from V and 3 from J, leaving 8 bases between them. CDR3 loop: CASSLNTNYEQYF. The DNA of the CDR3 is TGTGCCAGCAGCTTGAACACCAACTACGAGCAGTACTTC.

The rearrangement uses TRBV6-2 or TRBV6-3 and TRBJ2-2; D remains ambiguous. Germline V gene sequence: CDR1 MNHEY, CDR2 SVGEGT. The germline V and J ends were trimmed by 2 bases and 7 bases, with 17 bases remaining between them. The CDR3 has 16 residues. CDR3 loop: CASSYLQSLSGGELFF. CDR3 in DNA: TGTGCCAGCAGTTACCTCCAGAGCCTCTCGGGCGGGGAGCTGTTTTTT.

The rearrangement joins TRBV12-3 or TRBV12-4 to TRBJ1-4; no firm D call. This CDR3 is built from 13 residues. Trimming pared 8 bases from V and 7 bases from J, leaving 14 bases between. The CDR3 DNA is TGTGCCAGCCTTGGGAGACTTGGTGAAAAACTGTTTTTT. Encoded protein: CASLGRLGEKLFF.

The chain couples TRBV24-1 to TRBJ2-1; weak D call: TRBD2 (6 bases). With 10 bases removed from V and 7 bases from J, the gap between germline ends came to 16 bases. Germline V gives CDR1 KGHDR, CDR2 SFDVKD. The CDR3 extends over 13 amino acids. This CDR3 reads CATGKGGKNEQFF. DNA for the CDR3: TGTGCCACGGGCAAAGGAGGGAAGAATGAGCAGTTCTTC.

J is TRBJ2-1 and V is TRBV5-1, with D hard to call. The CDR3 runs 12 residues. Germline V gene lookup returns CDR1 SGHRS and CDR2 YFSETQ. V was trimmed by 2 bases and J by 8 bases, leaving 8 bases between them. The CDR3 DNA reads as TGCGCCAGCAGCTTTATCCGCGATGAGCAGTTCTTC. Its protein is CASSFIRDEQFF.

CDR3 sequence: CASSEVPGTITYEQYF. For the CDR3, the DNA is TGTGCCAGCAGTGAGGTCCCCGGGACAATTACATACGAGCAGTACTTC. V gene TRBV6-4 combines with J gene TRBJ2-7; the D gene is possibly TRBD1 (6 bases). V was trimmed by 3 bases and J by 4 bases, leaving 19 bases between them. The CDR3 has 16 amino acids. CDR1 MRHNA and CDR2 SNTAGT come from the germline V gene.

CDR3 nucleotides: TGTGCCAGCAGCCAAGATTCCAGGGAGACCCAGTACTTC. Translation gives CASSQDSRETQYF. V usage is TRBV4-2 and J usage is TRBJ2-5, with D hard to call. Trimming pared 0 bases from V and 5 bases from J, leaving 7 bases between. This CDR3 contains 13 residues. From germline, CDR1 is LGHNA and CDR2 YNFKEQ.

The chain uses TRBV7-9 and TRBJ2-1; 9 positions match TRBD2. Germline V gene data show CDR1 as SEHNR and CDR2 as FQNEAQ (reference sequence). Unmatched junction bases numbered 6, after V lost 6 bases and J lost 0 bases. This CDR3 has 16 amino acids. CDR3 protein: CASSVLAGSSYNEQFF. The DNA for the CDR3 is TGTGCCAGCAGTGTTCTAGCGGGGAGCTCCTACAATGAGCAGTTCTTC.

This clone was seen a handful of times. The chain combines TRBV10-3 with TRBJ2-5; possibly TRBD1 for D (7 bases). Germline values: CDR1 ENHRY, CDR2 SYGVKD. Deletions cut 10 bases from V and 5 bases from J, with 23 bases between. The length of the CDR3 is 15 residues. CDR3 DNA sequence: TGTGCCACGTTGGGGGGTACAGGGGCCACGGAGACCCAGTACTTC. It yields the protein CATLGGTGATETQYF.

The chain employs TRBV6-2 or TRBV6-3 and TRBJ2-7, with TRBD1 matching over 8 bases. The CDR3 is 14 amino acids. CDR1 and CDR2 from the germline V gene are MNHEY and SVGEGT. J lost 9 bases, V lost 2 bases, and 9 bases had no gene match. The CDR3 DNA reads TGTGCCAGCAGTTACCCGGGACAGGCCCTCGGGCAGTACTTC. Residues: CASSYPGQALGQYF.

V is TRBV28 and J is TRBJ1-4; TRBD1 matches at 11 bases. There are 22 residues in the CDR3. V lost 1 base to trimming and J lost 0 bases; unmatched junction nucleotides: 16. Germline CDR1 MDHEN, CDR2 SYDVKM. The CDR3 DNA reads as TGTGCCAGCAGTTTATATTTTTGGCAGGACAGGGGGCGGGCAGCAACTAATGAAAAACTGTTTTTT. It encodes CASSLYFWQDRGRAATNEKLFF.